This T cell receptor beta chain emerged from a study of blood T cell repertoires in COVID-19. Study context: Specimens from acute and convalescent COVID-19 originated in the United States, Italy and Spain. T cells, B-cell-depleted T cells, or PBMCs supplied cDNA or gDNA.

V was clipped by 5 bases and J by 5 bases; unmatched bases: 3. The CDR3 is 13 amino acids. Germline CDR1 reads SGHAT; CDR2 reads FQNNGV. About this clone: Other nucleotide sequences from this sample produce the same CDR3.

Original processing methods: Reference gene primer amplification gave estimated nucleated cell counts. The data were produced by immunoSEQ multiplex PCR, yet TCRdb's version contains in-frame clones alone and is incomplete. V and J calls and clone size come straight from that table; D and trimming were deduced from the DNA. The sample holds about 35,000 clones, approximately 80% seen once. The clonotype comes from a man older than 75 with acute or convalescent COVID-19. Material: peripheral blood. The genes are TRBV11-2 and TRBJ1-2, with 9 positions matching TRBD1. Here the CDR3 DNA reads TGTGCCAGCAGCCCGGGACAGGGATATGGCTACACCTTC. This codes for CASSPGQGYGYTF.